Listed here are 4 T cell receptor beta chains from one sample, sequenced in a study of blood T cell repertoires in COVID-19 (dated by TCRdb to 2020 to 2022). The library was produced with the immunoSEQ multiplex PCR assay. TCRdb stores this immuneACCESS table with in-frame sequences only. Part of the clones is absent; in the studies checked, under half of the shortfall reflects unresolved V genes, and no reason is known for the rest. The sample data list about 370,000 clones, and 85% to 90% of these were observed just once. The ten largest clonotypes hold 6.5% of the sample. Sample: peripheral blood. These receptors were collected from a man younger than 30 with active or convalescent COVID-19.

This sequence joins TRBV4-1 and TRBJ2-5; possibly TRBD1 for D (7 bases). This CDR3 region has 17 residues. Germline loops: CDR1 MGHRA, CDR2 YSYEKL. V lost 6 bases to trimming and J lost 1 base, with 21 bases between them. The CDR3 sequence: CASSPHGAGGTQETQYF. DNA of the CDR3: TGCGCCAGCAGTCCCCACGGGGCAGGGGGGACCCAAGAGACCCAGTACTTC.

The chain employs TRBV30 and TRBJ1-1; TRBD1 matches at 7 bases. Germline lookup yields CDR1 GTSNPN and CDR2 SVGIG (reference sequence). J was trimmed by 0 bases and V by 3 bases; bases with no gene match: 7. The CDR3 totals 15 residues. CDR3 amino acids: CAWRGTVNMNTEAFF. The CDR3 DNA sequence: TGTGCCTGGAGGGGGACAGTTAACATGAACACTGAAGCTTTCTTT.

DNA for the CDR3: TGTGCCAGCAGGGGGAGGTCTGGAAACACCATATATTTT. This codes for CASRGRSGNTIYF. The chain joins TRBV2 to TRBJ1-3; D gene ambiguous. The germline V and J ends were trimmed by 6 bases and 1 base, with 7 bases remaining between them. The CDR3 length is 13 residues. The germline gives CDR1 SNHLY, CDR2 FYNNEI.

The genes are TRBV4-1 and TRBJ1-5; a weak D match, TRBD1 (5 bases). Germline V lookup: CDR1 MGHRA, CDR2 YSYEKL. The CDR3 extends over 15 amino acids. V gave up 1 base and J gave up 3 bases, with 10 bases separating them. CDR3 sequence reads: CASSQGLGDNQPQHF. DNA of the CDR3: TGCGCCAGCAGCCAAGGACTAGGGGACAATCAGCCCCAGCATTTT.